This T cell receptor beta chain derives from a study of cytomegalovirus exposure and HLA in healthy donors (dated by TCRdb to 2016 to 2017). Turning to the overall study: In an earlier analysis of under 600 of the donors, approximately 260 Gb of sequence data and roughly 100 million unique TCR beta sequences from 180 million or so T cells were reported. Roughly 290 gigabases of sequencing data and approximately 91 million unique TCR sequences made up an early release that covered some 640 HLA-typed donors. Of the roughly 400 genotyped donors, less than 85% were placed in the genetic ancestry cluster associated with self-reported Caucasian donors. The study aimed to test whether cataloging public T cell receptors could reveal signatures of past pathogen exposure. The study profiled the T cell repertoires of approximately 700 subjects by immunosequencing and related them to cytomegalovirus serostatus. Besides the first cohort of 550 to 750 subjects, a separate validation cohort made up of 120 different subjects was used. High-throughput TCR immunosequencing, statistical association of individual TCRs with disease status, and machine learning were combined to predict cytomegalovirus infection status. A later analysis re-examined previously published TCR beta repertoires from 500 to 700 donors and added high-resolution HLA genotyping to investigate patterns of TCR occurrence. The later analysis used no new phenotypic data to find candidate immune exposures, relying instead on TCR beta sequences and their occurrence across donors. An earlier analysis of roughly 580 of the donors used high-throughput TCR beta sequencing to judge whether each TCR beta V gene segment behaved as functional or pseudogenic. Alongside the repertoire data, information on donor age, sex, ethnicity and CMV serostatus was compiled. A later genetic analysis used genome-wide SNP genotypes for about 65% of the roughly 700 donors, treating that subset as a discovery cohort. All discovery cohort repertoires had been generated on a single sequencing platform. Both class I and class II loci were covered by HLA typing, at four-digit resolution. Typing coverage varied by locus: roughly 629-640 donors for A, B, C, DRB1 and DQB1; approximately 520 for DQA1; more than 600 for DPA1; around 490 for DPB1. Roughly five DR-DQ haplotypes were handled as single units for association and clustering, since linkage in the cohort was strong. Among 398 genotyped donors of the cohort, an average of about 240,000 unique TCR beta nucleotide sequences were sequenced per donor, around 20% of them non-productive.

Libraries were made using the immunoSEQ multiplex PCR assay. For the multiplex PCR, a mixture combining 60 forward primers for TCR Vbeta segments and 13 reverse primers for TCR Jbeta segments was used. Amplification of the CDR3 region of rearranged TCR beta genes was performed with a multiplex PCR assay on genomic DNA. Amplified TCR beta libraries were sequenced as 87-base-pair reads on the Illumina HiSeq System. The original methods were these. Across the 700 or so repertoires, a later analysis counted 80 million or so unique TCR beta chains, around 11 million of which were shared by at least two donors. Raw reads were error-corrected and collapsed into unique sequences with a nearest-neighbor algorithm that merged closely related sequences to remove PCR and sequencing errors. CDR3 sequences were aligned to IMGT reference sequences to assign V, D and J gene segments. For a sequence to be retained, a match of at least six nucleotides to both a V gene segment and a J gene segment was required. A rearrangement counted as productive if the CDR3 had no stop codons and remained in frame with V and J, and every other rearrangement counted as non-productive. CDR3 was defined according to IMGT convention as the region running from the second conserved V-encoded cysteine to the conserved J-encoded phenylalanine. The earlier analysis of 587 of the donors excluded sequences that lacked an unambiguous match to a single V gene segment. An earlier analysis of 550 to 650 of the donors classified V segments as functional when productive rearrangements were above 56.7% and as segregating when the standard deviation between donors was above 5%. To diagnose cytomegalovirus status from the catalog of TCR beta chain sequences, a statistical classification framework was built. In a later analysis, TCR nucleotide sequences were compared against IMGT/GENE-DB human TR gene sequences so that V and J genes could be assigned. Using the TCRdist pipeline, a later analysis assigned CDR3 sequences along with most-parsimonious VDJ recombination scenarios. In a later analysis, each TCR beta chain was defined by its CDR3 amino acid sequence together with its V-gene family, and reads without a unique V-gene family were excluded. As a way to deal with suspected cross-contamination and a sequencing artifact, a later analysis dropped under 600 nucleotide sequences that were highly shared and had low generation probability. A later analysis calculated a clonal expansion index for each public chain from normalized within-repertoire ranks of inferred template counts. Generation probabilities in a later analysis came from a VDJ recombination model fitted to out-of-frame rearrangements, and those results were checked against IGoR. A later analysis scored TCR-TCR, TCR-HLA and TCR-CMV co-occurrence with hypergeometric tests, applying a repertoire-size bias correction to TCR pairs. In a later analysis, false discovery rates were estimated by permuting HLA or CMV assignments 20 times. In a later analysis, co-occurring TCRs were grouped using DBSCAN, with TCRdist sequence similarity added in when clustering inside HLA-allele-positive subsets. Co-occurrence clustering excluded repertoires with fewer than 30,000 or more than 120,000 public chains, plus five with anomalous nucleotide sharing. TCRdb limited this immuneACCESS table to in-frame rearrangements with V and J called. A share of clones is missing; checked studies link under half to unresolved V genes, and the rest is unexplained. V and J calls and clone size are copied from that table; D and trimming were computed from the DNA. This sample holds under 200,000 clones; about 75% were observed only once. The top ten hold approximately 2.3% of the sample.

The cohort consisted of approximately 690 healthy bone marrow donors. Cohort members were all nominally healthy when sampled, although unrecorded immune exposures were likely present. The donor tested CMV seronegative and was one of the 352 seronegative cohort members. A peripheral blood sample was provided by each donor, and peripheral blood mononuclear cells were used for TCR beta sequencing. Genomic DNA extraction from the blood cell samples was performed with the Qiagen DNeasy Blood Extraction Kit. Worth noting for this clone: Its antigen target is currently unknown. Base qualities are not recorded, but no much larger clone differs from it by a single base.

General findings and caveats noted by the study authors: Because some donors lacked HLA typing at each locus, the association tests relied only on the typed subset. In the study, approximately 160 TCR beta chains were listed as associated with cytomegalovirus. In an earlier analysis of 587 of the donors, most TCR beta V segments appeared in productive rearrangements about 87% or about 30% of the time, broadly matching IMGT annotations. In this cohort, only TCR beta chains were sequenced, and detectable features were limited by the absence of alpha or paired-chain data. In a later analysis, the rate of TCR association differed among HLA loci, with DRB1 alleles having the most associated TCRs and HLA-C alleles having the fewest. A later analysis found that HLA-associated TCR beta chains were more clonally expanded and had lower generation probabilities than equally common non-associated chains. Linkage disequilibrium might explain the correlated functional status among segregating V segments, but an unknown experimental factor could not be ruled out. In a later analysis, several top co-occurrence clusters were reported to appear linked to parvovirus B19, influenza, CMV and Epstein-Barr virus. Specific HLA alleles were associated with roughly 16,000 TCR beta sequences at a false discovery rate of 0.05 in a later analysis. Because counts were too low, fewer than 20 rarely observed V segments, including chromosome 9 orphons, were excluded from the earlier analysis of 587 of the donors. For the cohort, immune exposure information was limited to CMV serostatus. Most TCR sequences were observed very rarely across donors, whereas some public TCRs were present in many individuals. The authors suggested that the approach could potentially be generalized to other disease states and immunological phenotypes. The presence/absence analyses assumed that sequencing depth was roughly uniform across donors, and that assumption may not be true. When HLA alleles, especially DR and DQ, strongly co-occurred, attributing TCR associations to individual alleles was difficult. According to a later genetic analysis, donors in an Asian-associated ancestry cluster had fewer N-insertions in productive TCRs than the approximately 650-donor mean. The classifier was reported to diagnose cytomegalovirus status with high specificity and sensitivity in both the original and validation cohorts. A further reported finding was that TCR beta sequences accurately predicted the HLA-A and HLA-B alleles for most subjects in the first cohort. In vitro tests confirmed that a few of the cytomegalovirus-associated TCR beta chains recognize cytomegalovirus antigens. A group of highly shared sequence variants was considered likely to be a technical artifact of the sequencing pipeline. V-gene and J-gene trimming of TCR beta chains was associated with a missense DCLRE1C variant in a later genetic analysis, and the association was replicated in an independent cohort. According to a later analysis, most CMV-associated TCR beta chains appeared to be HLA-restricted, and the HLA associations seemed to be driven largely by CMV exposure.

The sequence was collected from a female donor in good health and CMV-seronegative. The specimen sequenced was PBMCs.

The DNA sequence is given as TGCAGCGTCGCCACAGGGGTCCTTAGCACAGATACGCAGTATTTT. It translates as CSVATGVLSTDTQYF. This chain joins TRBV29-1 to TRBJ2-3; 7 junctional bases match TRBD1. Relative to germline, V is missing 6 bases and J is missing 0 bases, with 9 bases of the junction outside any gene match. Sequences SQVTM (CDR1) and ANQGSEA (CDR2) are obtained from the germline V gene. From the cysteine up to the phenylalanine, the CDR3 has a length of 15 residues. Only the CDR3 portion is preserved as DNA: 45 bases, with reading frame beginning at the first base.